These T cell receptor beta chains were read from a single sample in a study of T cells in Graves' hyperthyroidism and ophthalmopathy. TCRdb recomputed calls from the multiplex PCR reads with MiXCR, one row per CDR3 protein. The sample consists of over 250,000 distinct CDR3 sequences, roughly an eighth of them appearing once. What was sequenced was blood. The source is a woman in her thirties or forties with Graves' ophthalmopathy. Each CDR3 is given with its conserved first and last residue. The order of the fields is J gene, V gene, D gene, clone size, CDR3 DNA, CDR3 protein. D genes are given only for firm matches. Clone size is not always given. Where it is, it says once, few, many or a class for expanded clones.

TRBJ2-1	TRBV9	NA	few	TGTGCCAGCAGCGTAGCTCTCGCGATCGGGGATGAGCAGTTCTTC	CASSVALAIGDEQFF
TRBJ1-5	TRBV12-3/TRBV12-4	NA	many	TGTGCCAGCAGTTTTGGTGAACAGGGCTTCAATCAGCCCCAGCATTTT	CASSFGEQGFNQPQHF
TRBJ2-2	TRBV6-1	TRBD1	many	TGTGCCAGCAGCCCCGACAGGGGCGCGAACACCGGGGAGCTGTTTTTT	CASSPDRGANTGELFF
TRBJ1-2	TRBV11-2	TRBD1	many	TGTGCCAGCAGCCAGGGGGTGATCGGCTACACCTTC	CASSQGVIGYTF
TRBJ1-2	TRBV7-8	TRBD1	many	TGTGCCAGCAGCTTAGAGACAGGGATGCCCGATGGCTACACCTTC	CASSLETGMPDGYTF
TRBJ1-2	TRBV4-1	NA	many	TGCGCCAGCAGCCAAGATTTGGGCTATGGCTACACCTTC	CASSQDLGYGYTF
TRBJ1-1	TRBV6-1	NA	many	TGTGCCAGCAGTGTCGGGGCCACTGAAGCTTTCTTT	CASSVGATEAFF
TRBJ2-2	TRBV2	NA	many	TGTGCCAGCAGTCTGCAGGGGACTGTGAACACCGGGGAGCTGTTTTTT	CASSLQGTVNTGELFF
TRBJ1-1	TRBV12-3/TRBV12-4	NA	many	TGTGCCAGCAGTTTCCCGGGGAACACTGAAGCTTTCTTT	CASSFPGNTEAFF
TRBJ2-2	TRBV20-1	TRBD2	NA	TGCAGTGCCCAGAGCGGGAGGGCCGCCGGGGAGCTGTTTTTT	CSAQSGRAAGELFF
TRBJ2-2	TRBV18	NA	NA	TGTGCCAGCTCACCACCAATCAGCTTCACCGGGGAGCTGTTTTTT	CASSPPISFTGELFF
TRBJ2-3	TRBV20-1	TRBD2	few	TGCAGTGCTAGATCGCGACTAGCGGGAGGGCAAGATACGCAGTATTTT	CSARSRLAGGQDTQYF
TRBJ2-1	TRBV7-8	TRBD2	many	TGTGCCAGCAGCGCGACTAGCGGGCCATACAATGAGCAGTTCTTC	CASSATSGPYNEQFF
TRBJ1-6	TRBV14	NA	few	TGTGCCAGCAGCCAGAGGCGCTCCTATAATTCACCCCTCCACTTT	CASSQRRSYNSPLHF
TRBJ2-5	TRBV7-2	NA	once	TGTGCCAGCAGCAACGGACAGGGAGGGAAAGAGACCCAGTACTTC	CASSNGQGGKETQYF
TRBJ2-7	TRBV11-2	NA	few	TGTGCCAGCAGCTTAGATTTGCCGAGGCCCTACGAGCAGTACTTC	CASSLDLPRPYEQYF
TRBJ1-1	TRBV20-1	TRBD1	few	TGCAGTGCTAGAGGATTTCGCCAGGGGGGGACTGAAGCTTTCTTT	CSARGFRQGGTEAFF
TRBJ1-1	TRBV27	NA	many	TGTGCCAGCAGATTAGACAGTTGGTCGAACACTGAAGCTTTCTTT	CASRLDSWSNTEAFF
TRBJ2-5	TRBV2	TRBD1	many	TGTGCCAGCAACAGGGGGTTCGGGGAGACCCAGTACTTC	CASNRGFGETQYF
TRBJ2-1	TRBV12-3/TRBV12-4	TRBD1	many	TGTGCCAGCAGTTTAAAGGGACAGGGGTTAACTGAGCAGTTCTTC	CASSLKGQGLTEQFF
TRBJ2-1	TRBV3-1	NA	many	TGTGCCAGCAGCCAAGGGTCTGGACCCCGCAATGAGCAGTTCTTC	CASSQGSGPRNEQFF
TRBJ2-1	TRBV6-1	TRBD2	NA	TGTGCCAGCAGCCTAAGCGGGAGGGTCCACAATGAGCAGTTCTTC	CASSLSGRVHNEQFF
TRBJ1-1	TRBV29-1	NA	many	TGCAGCGCCACCGAGGGGGGAACTGAAGCTTTCTTT	CSATEGGTEAFF
TRBJ2-1	TRBV10-1	NA	few	TGCGCCAGCAGTGAGAATCTCGCGCGTGAGCAGTTCTTC	CASSENLAREQFF
TRBJ1-2	TRBV2	NA	NA	TGTGCCAGCAGATCGGACTCCCGAAACTATGGCTACACCTTC	CASRSDSRNYGYTF
TRBJ2-2	TRBV7-9	TRBD2	NA	TGTGCCAGCAGCCCTCGGCGGGAGACCGGGGAGCTGTTTTTT	CASSPRRETGELFF
TRBJ2-5	TRBV11-2	NA	many	TGTGCCAGCAGGGCGGTGGGGCGGCAGACCCAGTACTTC	CASRAVGRQTQYF
TRBJ2-7	TRBV2	TRBD1	many	TGTGCCAGCACCGATCAACCGGGACAGTCCTACGAGCAGTACTTC	CASTDQPGQSYEQYF
TRBJ1-1	TRBV13	NA	many	TGTGCCAGCAGGCCCAGGGGACCGAACACTGAAGCTTTCTTT	CASRPRGPNTEAFF
TRBJ1-1	TRBV5-6	TRBD1	NA	TGTGCCAGCAGCCGAGTCACCGAGCCCCAACGGGACAGGGATTGGGTCACTGAAGCTTTCTTT	CASSRVTEPQRDRDWVTEAFF
TRBJ2-2	TRBV7-6	TRBD2	few	TGTGCCAGCAGCTTACTCCCGGGAGGAGGAGGCGGGGAGCTGTTTTTT	CASSLLPGGGGGELFF
TRBJ1-1	TRBV7-9	NA	few	TGTGCCAGCAGCGTGAAACCGGTCCCCGAAGCTTTCTTT	CASSVKPVPEAFF
TRBJ2-2	TRBV6-1	NA	many	TGTGCCAGCAGACCCGGGACGGAGAACACCGGGGAGCTGTTTTTT	CASRPGTENTGELFF
TRBJ2-3	TRBV10-2	TRBD2	NA	TGCGCCAGCAGCCCCCTTTGGGTAGCGGGAGATTTAGATACGCAGTATTTT	CASSPLWVAGDLDTQYF
TRBJ2-7	TRBV7-2	TRBD2	NA	TGTGCCAGCAGCCTTGCGGCTAGCGGGGGCAATGAGCAGTACTTC	CASSLAASGGNEQYF
TRBJ2-1	TRBV20-1	TRBD2	many	TGCAGTGCTAGACCAGAGACTAGCGGGAGGGCCCGTGAGCAGTTCTTC	CSARPETSGRAREQFF
TRBJ2-5	TRBV13	NA	NA	TGTGCCAGCAGACGCAGGGACGGGCCAAGAGAGACCCAGTACTTC	CASRRRDGPRETQYF
TRBJ2-5	TRBV4-2	TRBD2	few	TGTGCCAGCAGCCCTTATAGCGGGGGGTCCCGGGAGACCCAGTACTTC	CASSPYSGGSRETQYF
TRBJ1-2	TRBV5-4	NA	NA	TGTGCCAGCAGTCGGGCCTCTGCTACTATGGGCTACACCTTC	CASSRASATMGYTF
TRBJ1-2	TRBV7-6	TRBD1	NA	TGTGCCAGCAGCTTAAGAGGGGGCCTCGATGGCTACACCTTC	CASSLRGGLDGYTF
TRBJ2-5	TRBV12-3/TRBV12-4	NA	many	TGTGCCAGCAGACTCTCACTCCAAGAGACCCAGTACTTC	CASRLSLQETQYF
TRBJ2-2	TRBV19	NA	many	TGTGCCAGTAGGAATTACGGGGAGCTGTTTTTT	CASRNYGELFF
TRBJ2-1	TRBV28	NA	many	TGTGCCAGCCAAGGGCTCAATGAGCAGTTCTTC	CASQGLNEQFF
TRBJ2-1	TRBV27	TRBD2	NA	TGTGCCAGCAGGCTGGGACTAGCGGCCTACAATGAGCAGTTCTTC	CASRLGLAAYNEQFF